These 2 T cell receptor beta chains originate from one sample sequenced in a study of T cells in Graves' hyperthyroidism and ophthalmopathy. TCR beta CDR3 region amplification was performed from RNA transcripts. With the HTBI primer set, the TCR CDR3 went through a first round of RT-PCR. MiXCR, run by TCRdb on the multiplex PCR reads, gives a single entry per CDR3 protein. The repertoire holds 480,000 or so distinct CDR3 sequences, with approximately 15% as singletons. The sequenced material came from blood. The source is a woman younger than 30 with Graves' hyperthyroidism.

A few counts support this clonotype. This chain links TRBV9 with TRBJ2-2, with D unresolved. Trimming cost V 6 bases and J 0 bases, with 9 bases left between them. CDR3 size: 14 residues. Germline CDR1 and CDR2: SGDLS and YYNGEE. CDR3 nucleotides: TGTGCCAGCACGGTCGGAACGAACACCGGGGAGCTGTTTTTT. The encoded protein is CASTVGTNTGELFF.

This clonotype was seen at least ten times. The chain uses TRBV20-1 and TRBJ1-5; the D is unclear. Germline V gene sequence: CDR1 DFQATT, CDR2 SNEGSKA (reference sequence). The germline V and J ends were trimmed by 4 bases and 0 bases, with 10 bases remaining between them. The CDR3 is made up of 14 amino acids. The CDR3 DNA reads as TGCAGTGCTACCGAGTGGAATAGCAATCAGCCCCAGCATTTT. Its translation: CSATEWNSNQPQHF.